This entry lists 26 T cell receptor beta chains sequenced from one sample in a study of cytomegalovirus exposure and HLA in healthy donors. Amplification used 60 Vbeta primers and 13 Jbeta primers. Assay: immunoSEQ multiplex PCR; the TCRdb copy retains only in-frame clones and omits some. Among about 150,000 clones listed, about 80% were seen once. The material sequenced was PBMCs. The receptors derive from a man in his forties in good health and CMV-seropositive.

The V gene is TRBV5-8, the J gene TRBJ1-5; TRBD1 is a possible D gene (5 bases). This CDR3 is 16 amino acids long. The V end was cut by 0 bases, the J end by 0 bases, with 10 bases between. Germline CDR1 and CDR2: SGHTS and YDEGEE. CDR3 in DNA: TGTGCCAGCAGCTTGGCGACAGACCTTAGCAATCAGCCCCAGCATTTT. This translates into CASSLATDLSNQPQHF.

J is TRBJ2-7 and V is TRBV19, with D possibly being TRBD2 (5 bases). The CDR3 totals 14 residues. Germline-derived CDR1 and CDR2 are LNHDA and SQIVND (reference sequence). Trimming left V 6 bases short and J 3 bases short, with 15 bases between. The CDR3 reads CASSHQLAGYEQYF. The DNA for the CDR3 is TGTGCCAGTAGCCATCAGCTAGCTGGCTACGAGCAGTACTTC.

The chain combines TRBV2 with TRBJ1-2; D may be TRBD1 (6 bases). The germline V gene has CDR1 SNHLY and CDR2 FYNNEI. Trimming cost V 5 bases and J 4 bases, with 14 bases left between them. The CDR3 totals 14 residues. The DNA for the CDR3 is TGTGCCAGCAGTCTGAGGGGGAGCTCCTATGGCTACACCTTC. Translation: CASSLRGSSYGYTF.

This sequence joins TRBV19 and TRBJ1-1, with 8 bases fitting TRBD1. Germline V gene lookup returns CDR1 LNHDA and CDR2 SQIVND (reference sequence). Unmatched junction bases numbered 5, after V lost 3 bases and J lost 5 bases. The CDR3 is 14 residues long. CDR3 DNA sequence: TGTGCCAGTAGTATGTTGGACAGGGAAACTGAAGCTTTCTTT. Translation gives CASSMLDRETEAFF.

This clone has more than one count but fewer than ten. The genes are TRBV30 and TRBJ2-7; D is unresolved. V dropped 6 bases and J dropped 2 bases, with 8 bases sitting between them. Germline V gives CDR1 GTSNPN, CDR2 SVGIG (reference sequence). This CDR3 contains 11 residues. CDR3 nucleotide sequence: TGTGCCTGTGCGGAGACCTACGAGCAGTACTTC. Translating gives CACAETYEQYF.

The table lists this clone with a few counts. This chain joins TRBV4-3 and TRBJ2-6, with D perhaps TRBD2 (5 bases). The CDR3 runs 16 residues. Germline CDR1 reads LGHNA; CDR2 reads YSLEER. V was trimmed by 3 bases and J by 0 bases, leaving 9 bases between them. Written as DNA, the CDR3 is TGCGCCAGCAGCCAGGAAACTAGCTCTGGGGCCAACGTCCTGACTTTC. Residues: CASSQETSSGANVLTF.

V gene TRBV2 combines with J gene TRBJ1-4; D is unresolved. The CDR3 contains 13 residues. The germline gives CDR1 SNHLY, CDR2 FYNNEI. V was cut by 5 bases and J by 4 bases, with 8 bases left in between. The CDR3 loop is CASSLDGNEKLFF. The CDR3 DNA reads as TGTGCCAGCAGTCTAGACGGTAATGAAAAACTGTTTTTT.

This chain uses TRBV5-4 with TRBJ2-7; 11 bases are shared with TRBD2. The CDR3 loop spans 14 amino acids. V dropped 3 bases and J dropped 6; count of bases not matched to a gene: 5. The germline gives CDR1 SGHNT, CDR2 YYREEE (reference sequence). The CDR3 DNA reads as TGTGCCAGCAGCTCCACTAGCGGGGGTTCCGAGCAGTACTTC. The encoded protein is CASSSTSGGSEQYF.

This chain connects TRBV28 to TRBJ1-6; 7 nucleotides agree with TRBD1. The CDR3 totals 14 residues. The germline CDR1 and CDR2 sequences are MDHEN and SYDVKM. The V segment lost 5 bases and the J segment 15 bases; nucleotides outside the gene matches: 13. The CDR3 DNA sequence: TGTGCCAGCAGTGGGGACAGTCTTATTCATAGCCTCCACTTT. Translation: CASSGDSLIHSLHF.

The chain's CDR3 is CAWSVQGHKGQETQYF. CDR3 sequence (DNA): TGTGCCTGGAGTGTACAGGGGCACAAGGGCCAAGAGACCCAGTACTTC. This rearrangement joins TRBV30 to TRBJ2-5, with 7 bases fitting TRBD1. The CDR3 loop spans 16 amino acids. From germline, CDR1 is GTSNPN and CDR2 SVGIG (reference sequence). J was trimmed by 1 base and V by 0 bases; bases with no gene match: 8.

This chain uses TRBV7-9 with TRBJ2-3, with 7 positions matching TRBD1. This CDR3 region has 14 residues. V lost 8 bases and J lost 3; bases outside the gene matches: 8. Germline V gives CDR1 SEHNR, CDR2 FQNEAQ (reference sequence). The CDR3 DNA sequence: TGTGCCAGCGTGCAAGGGGGCCTTACAGATACGCAGTATTTT. It is translated as CASVQGGLTDTQYF.

V usage is TRBV5-4 and J usage is TRBJ2-1; TRBD2 matches 12 bases. V lost 4 bases, J lost 2 bases, and 4 bases stayed unmatched. Germline loops: CDR1 SGHNT, CDR2 YYREEE (reference sequence). This CDR3 contains 16 residues. The chain's CDR3 is CASSLRTSGTYNEQFF. The CDR3 DNA sequence: TGTGCCAGCAGCCTCAGGACTAGCGGGACCTACAATGAGCAGTTCTTC.

This rearrangement joins TRBV7-2 to TRBJ2-1, with TRBD2 matching 9 bases. With 5 bases clipped from V and 1 base from J, the junction kept 6 bases outside the gene matches. The CDR3 sequence is 16 residues long. Germline CDR1 is SGHTA and CDR2 is FQGNSA. The CDR3 sequence: CASSPTLAGSYNEQFF. The CDR3 DNA reads TGTGCCAGCAGCCCCACGCTAGCGGGGTCCTACAATGAGCAGTTCTTC.

The chain employs TRBV27 and TRBJ2-7; TRBD2 matches 11 bases. This CDR3 comprises 13 residues. V lost 5 bases, J lost 4 bases, and 1 base stayed unmatched. CDR1 MNHEY and CDR2 SMNVEV come from the germline V gene (reference sequence). CDR3 sequence: CASSPSGRYEQYF. DNA for the CDR3: TGTGCCAGCAGTCCTAGCGGGAGGTACGAGCAGTACTTC.

The rearrangement joins TRBV19 to TRBJ1-2; 9 nucleotides align to TRBD1. This CDR3 spans 12 amino acids. Germline CDR1 and CDR2: LNHDA and SQIVND (reference sequence). V dropped 10 bases and J dropped 8; count of bases not matched to a gene: 8. The CDR3 here is CATPGTGSGYTF. The CDR3 DNA sequence: TGTGCCACCCCCGGGACAGGGAGCGGCTACACCTTC.

The V gene is TRBV7-6, the J gene TRBJ2-7; a possible D gene is TRBD1 (6 bases). Germline assignment: CDR1 SGHVS and CDR2 FNYEAQ. The length of the CDR3 is 17 residues. Trimming cost V 1 base and J 3 bases, with 19 bases left between them. The CDR3 is CASSLGSRRTAVYEQYF. CDR3 in DNA: TGTGCCAGCAGCTTAGGGTCCCGCCGGACAGCAGTCTACGAGCAGTACTTC.

The V gene is TRBV7-8, the J gene TRBJ1-2; D remains ambiguous. The V end was cut by 4 bases, the J end by 6 bases, with 6 bases between. Germline loops: CDR1 SGHVS, CDR2 FQNEAQ. This CDR3 region has 11 residues. The DNA of the CDR3 is TGTGCCAGCAGCTCGGGTAATGGCTACACCTTC. It codes for CASSSGNGYTF.

This sequence joins TRBV5-1 and TRBJ2-1, with D perhaps TRBD2 (5 bases). The germline CDR1 and CDR2 sequences are SGHRS and YFSETQ. V was pared by 7 bases and J by 5 bases, with 13 bases between. The CDR3 is 13 residues long. The CDR3 DNA is TGCGCCAGCCGGGATCCCCTGGACAATGAGCAGTTCTTC. Protein: CASRDPLDNEQFF.

The V call is TRBV5-1, the J call TRBJ2-2; a weak D match, TRBD1 (5 bases). Germline V gene lookup returns CDR1 SGHRS and CDR2 YFSETQ. Trimming shortened V by 0 bases and J by 10 bases, and 16 bases separated the two germline ends. The CDR3 loop spans 15 amino acids. CDR3 coding DNA: TGCGCCAGCAGCTTGGGGGGCACGTTGAAGGAGGAGCTGTTTTTT. Its protein product is CASSLGGTLKEELFF.

This chain connects TRBV7-2 to TRBJ2-2; no reliable D call. The CDR3 is made up of 12 amino acids. The V end lost 5 bases, the J end lost 3 bases, and 4 bases lay between the germline ends. The germline CDR1 and CDR2 sequences are SGHTA and FQGNSA. CDR3 nucleotide sequence: TGTGCCAGCAGCCAGTACACCGGGGAGCTGTTTTTT. It encodes CASSQYTGELFF.

This clone was seen just once. This sequence joins TRBV6-4 and TRBJ2-3; 9 bases fit TRBD2. This CDR3 region has 15 residues. V lost 0 bases, J lost 6 bases, and 4 bases stayed unmatched. CDR1 is MRHNA and CDR2 is SNTAGT in the germline V gene. The CDR3 loop reads CASSDSAGGPDTQYF. CDR3 DNA sequence: TGTGCCAGCAGTGACTCGGCGGGAGGGCCGGATACGCAGTATTTT.

The chain is built from TRBV7-9 and TRBJ2-3; no clear D gene. CDR3 size: 13 residues. Trimming cost V 3 bases and J 5 bases, with 9 bases left between them. Germline V lookup: CDR1 SEHNR, CDR2 FQNEAQ (reference sequence). This chain's CDR3 is CASSFAIGDTQYF. As DNA, the CDR3 is TGTGCCAGCAGCTTCGCGATTGGAGATACGCAGTATTTT. Complete variable domain (other parts from reference TRBV7-9 and TRBJ2-3): DTGVSQNPRHKITKRGQNVTFRCDPISEHNRLYWYRQTLGQGPEFLTYFQNEAQLEKSRLLSDRFSAERPKGSFSTLEIQRTEQGDSAMYLCASSFAIGDTQYFGPGTRLTVL.

This clone was found a few times. The DNA for the CDR3 is TGTGCCAGCAGCTGGGACAGTAATCAGCCCCAGCATTTT. Protein: CASSWDSNQPQHF. V and J are TRBV6-5 and TRBJ1-5; 7 bases align to TRBD1. Germline loops: CDR1 MNHEY, CDR2 SVGAGI. Trimming at V came to 6 bases and at J to 4 bases, leaving 3 bases not matched to a gene. CDR3 length: 13 amino acids.

In its sample, this clone was seen once. The chain carries TRBV2 and TRBJ1-1; D gene ambiguous. CDR3 length: 11 residues. Germline lookup yields CDR1 SNHLY and CDR2 FYNNEI. V was shortened by 10 bases and J by 2 bases, with 8 bases between the two germline ends. This CDR3 is CANMVNTEAFF. Written as DNA, the CDR3 is TGTGCCAACATGGTAAACACTGAAGCTTTCTTT.

This clone occurred once. The V and J genes are TRBV10-3 and TRBJ2-7, with D tentatively TRBD1 (6 bases). Looked up from germline, CDR1 is ENHRY and CDR2 is SYGVKD. The V end lost 10 bases, the J end lost 5 bases, and 18 bases lay between the germline ends. The CDR3 contains 13 residues. For the CDR3, the DNA is TGTGCCACCCTCGGGACAACCATAAACGAGCAGTACTTC. This encodes CATLGTTINEQYF.

This clone was seen more than once but under ten times. V and J are TRBV7-9 and TRBJ2-5, with 7 nucleotides matching TRBD2. This CDR3 contains 13 residues. The V and J ends lost 4 bases and 5 bases, in that order; junction bases with no gene match: 4. Germline lookup yields CDR1 SEHNR and CDR2 FQNEAQ (reference sequence). The CDR3 here is CASSSLASETQYF. The CDR3 DNA sequence: TGTGCCAGCAGCTCACTAGCGTCCGAGACCCAGTACTTC.